This T cell receptor (beta chain) originates from a study of blood T cell repertoires in COVID-19. Across the whole study: Specimens from acute and convalescent COVID-19 originated in the United States, Italy and Spain. In each case, the material was cDNA or gDNA derived from T cells, B-cell-depleted T cells, or PBMCs.

The length of the CDR3 is 12 residues. Germline V gene data show CDR1 as SQVTM and CDR2 as ANQGSEA. V shed 6 bases and J 7 bases; nucleotides not matched to a gene: 8. Original processing methods: Nucleated cell number was recorded as an estimate derived from reference gene primer amplification. The table came from immunoSEQ multiplex PCR; TCRdb's copy has only in-frame clones and leaves some out. V and J calls and clone size are as listed in that table; D and trimming were resolved from the DNA. Of 60,000 to 65,000 clones listed, roughly 79% are singletons. The TCR was taken from a human donor in a cohort sampled during active COVID-19. Sequencing was performed on peripheral blood. This chain uses TRBV29-1 with TRBJ2-7; 8 positions match TRBD2. The CDR3 here is CSVGGAPREQYF. Written as DNA, the CDR3 is TGCAGCGTCGGGGGGGCCCCCCGAGAGCAGTACTTC.